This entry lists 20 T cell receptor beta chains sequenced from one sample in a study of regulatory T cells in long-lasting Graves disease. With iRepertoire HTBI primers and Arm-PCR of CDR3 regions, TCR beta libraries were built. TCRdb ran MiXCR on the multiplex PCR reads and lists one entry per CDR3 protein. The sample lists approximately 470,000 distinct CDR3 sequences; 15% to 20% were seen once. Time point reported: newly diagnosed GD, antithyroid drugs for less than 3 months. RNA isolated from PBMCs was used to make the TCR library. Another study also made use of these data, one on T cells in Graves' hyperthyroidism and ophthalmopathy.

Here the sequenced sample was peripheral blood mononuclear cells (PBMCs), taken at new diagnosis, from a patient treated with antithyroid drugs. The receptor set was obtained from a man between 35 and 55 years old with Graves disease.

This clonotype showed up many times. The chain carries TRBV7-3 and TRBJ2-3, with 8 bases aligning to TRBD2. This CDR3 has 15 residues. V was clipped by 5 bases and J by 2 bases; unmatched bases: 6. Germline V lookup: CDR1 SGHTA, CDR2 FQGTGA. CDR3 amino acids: CASSPAGGPTDTQYF. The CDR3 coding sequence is TGTGCCAGCAGCCCGGCGGGAGGCCCCACAGATACGCAGTATTTT.

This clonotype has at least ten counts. The CDR3 region is CASISSVQDEQFF. The CDR3 coding sequence is TGTGCCAGCATTTCTAGCGTGCAGGATGAGCAGTTCTTC. This chain links TRBV28 with TRBJ2-1; TRBD2 is a possible D gene (6 bases). V gave up 7 bases and J gave up 8 bases, with 15 bases separating them. The germline V gene encodes CDR1 MDHEN and CDR2 SYDVKM. CDR3 length: 13 residues. The variable domain in full, completed from reference TRBV28 and TRBJ2-1, reads DVKVTQSSRYLVKRTGEKVFLECVQDMDHENMFWYRQDPGLGLRLIYFSYDVKMKEKGDIPEGYSVSREKKERFSLILESASTNQTSMYLCASISSVQDEQFFGPGTRLTVL.

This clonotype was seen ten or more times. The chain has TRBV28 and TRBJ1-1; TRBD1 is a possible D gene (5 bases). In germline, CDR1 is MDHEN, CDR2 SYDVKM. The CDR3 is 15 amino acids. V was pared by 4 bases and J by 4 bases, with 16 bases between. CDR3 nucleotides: TGTGCCAGCAGTTCCGGTGGCCAGGGAGGCACTGAAGCTTTCTTT. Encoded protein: CASSSGGQGGTEAFF.

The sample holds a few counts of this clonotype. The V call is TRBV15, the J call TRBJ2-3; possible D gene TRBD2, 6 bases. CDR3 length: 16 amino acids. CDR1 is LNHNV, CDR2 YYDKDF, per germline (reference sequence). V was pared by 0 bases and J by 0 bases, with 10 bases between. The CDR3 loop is CATSRDGSGSTDTQYF. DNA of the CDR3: TGTGCCACCAGCAGAGATGGTAGCGGTAGCACAGATACGCAGTATTTT.

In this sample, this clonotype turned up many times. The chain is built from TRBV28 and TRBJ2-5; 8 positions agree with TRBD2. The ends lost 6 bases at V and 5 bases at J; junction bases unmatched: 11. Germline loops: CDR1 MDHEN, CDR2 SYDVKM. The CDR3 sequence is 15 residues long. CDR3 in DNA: TGTGCCAGCAGAAATCGGGGGGGGATGTCGGAGACCCAGTACTTC. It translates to CASRNRGGMSETQYF.

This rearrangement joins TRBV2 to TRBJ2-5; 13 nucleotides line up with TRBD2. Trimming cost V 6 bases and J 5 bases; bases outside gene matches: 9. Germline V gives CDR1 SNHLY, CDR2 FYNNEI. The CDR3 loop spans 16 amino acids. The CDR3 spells CASRPTSGRPVETQYF. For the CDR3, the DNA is TGTGCCAGCAGGCCGACTAGCGGGAGGCCGGTGGAGACCCAGTACTTC.

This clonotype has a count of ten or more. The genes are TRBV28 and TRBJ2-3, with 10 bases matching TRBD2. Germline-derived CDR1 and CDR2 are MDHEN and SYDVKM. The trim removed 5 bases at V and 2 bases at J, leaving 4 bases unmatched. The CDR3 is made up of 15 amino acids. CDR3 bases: TGTGCCAGCAGTGGGGGGACTAGCGTCACAGATACGCAGTATTTT. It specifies CASSGGTSVTDTQYF. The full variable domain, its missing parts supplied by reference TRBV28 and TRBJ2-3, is DVKVTQSSRYLVKRTGEKVFLECVQDMDHENMFWYRQDPGLGLRLIYFSYDVKMKEKGDIPEGYSVSREKKERFSLILESASTNQTSMYLCASSGGTSVTDTQYFGPGTRLTVL.

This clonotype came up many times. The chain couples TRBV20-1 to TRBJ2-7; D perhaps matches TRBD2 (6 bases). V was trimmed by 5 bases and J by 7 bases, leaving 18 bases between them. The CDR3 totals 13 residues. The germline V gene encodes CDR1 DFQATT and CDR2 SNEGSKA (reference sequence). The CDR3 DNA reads TGCAGTGCTCGACGCGGGGTTACGGGAGAGCAGTACTTC. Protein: CSARRGVTGEQYF.

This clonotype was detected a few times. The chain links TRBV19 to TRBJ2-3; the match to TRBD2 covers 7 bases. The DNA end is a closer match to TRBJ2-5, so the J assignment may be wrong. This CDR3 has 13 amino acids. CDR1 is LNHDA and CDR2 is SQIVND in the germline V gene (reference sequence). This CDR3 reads CASREGGSETQYF. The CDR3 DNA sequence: TGTGCCAGTAGGGAGGGCGGGAGTGAGACCCAGTACTTC.

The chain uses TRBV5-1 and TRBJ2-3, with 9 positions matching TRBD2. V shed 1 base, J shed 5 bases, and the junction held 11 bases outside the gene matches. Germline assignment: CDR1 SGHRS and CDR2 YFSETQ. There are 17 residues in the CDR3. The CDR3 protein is CASSLRIAGGLIDTQYF. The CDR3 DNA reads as TGCGCCAGCAGCTTGAGGATTGCGGGAGGGCTCATAGATACGCAGTATTTT.

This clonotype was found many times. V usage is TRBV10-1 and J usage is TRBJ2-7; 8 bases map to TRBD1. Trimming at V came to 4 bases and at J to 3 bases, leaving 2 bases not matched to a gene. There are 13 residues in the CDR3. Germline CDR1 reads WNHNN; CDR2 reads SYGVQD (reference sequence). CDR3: CASSVTGDYEQYF. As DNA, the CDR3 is TGCGCCAGCAGTGTGACAGGGGACTACGAGCAGTACTTC.

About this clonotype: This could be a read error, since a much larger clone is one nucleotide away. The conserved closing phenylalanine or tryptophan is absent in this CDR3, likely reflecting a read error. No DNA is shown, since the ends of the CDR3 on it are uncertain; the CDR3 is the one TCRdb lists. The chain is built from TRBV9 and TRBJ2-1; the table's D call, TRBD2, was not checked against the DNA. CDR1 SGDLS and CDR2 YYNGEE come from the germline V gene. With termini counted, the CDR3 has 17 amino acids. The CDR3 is CASSQDAPGLAGKGSFL.

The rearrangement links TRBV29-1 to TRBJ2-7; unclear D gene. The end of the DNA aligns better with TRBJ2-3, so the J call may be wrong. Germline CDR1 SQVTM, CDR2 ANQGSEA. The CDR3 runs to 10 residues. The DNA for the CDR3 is TGCAGCGTGGGTCTAGATACGCAGTATTTT. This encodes CSVGLDTQYF.

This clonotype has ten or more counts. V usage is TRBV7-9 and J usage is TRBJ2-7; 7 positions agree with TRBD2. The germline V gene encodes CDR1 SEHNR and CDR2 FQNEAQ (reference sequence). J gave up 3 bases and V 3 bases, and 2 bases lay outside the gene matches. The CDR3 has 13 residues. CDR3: CASSFTSVYEQYF. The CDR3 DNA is TGTGCCAGCAGCTTTACTAGCGTCTACGAGCAGTACTTC.

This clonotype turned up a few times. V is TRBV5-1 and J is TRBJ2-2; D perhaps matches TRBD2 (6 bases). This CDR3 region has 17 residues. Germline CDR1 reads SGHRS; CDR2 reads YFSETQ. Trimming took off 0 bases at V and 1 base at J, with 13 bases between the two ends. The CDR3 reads CASSLGLLAKNTGELFF. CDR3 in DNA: TGCGCCAGCAGCTTGGGATTGCTAGCGAAGAACACCGGGGAGCTGTTTTTT.

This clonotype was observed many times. Here the CDR3 reads CAWSGGLAQHEQYF. The CDR3 coding sequence is TGTGCCTGGAGTGGGGGACTAGCGCAACACGAGCAGTACTTC. V usage is TRBV30 and J usage is TRBJ2-7; 10 bases fit TRBD2. V gave up 1 base and J gave up 5 bases; unmatched junction bases: 5. Germline V gene lookup returns CDR1 GTSNPN and CDR2 SVGIG (reference sequence). This CDR3 comprises 14 residues.

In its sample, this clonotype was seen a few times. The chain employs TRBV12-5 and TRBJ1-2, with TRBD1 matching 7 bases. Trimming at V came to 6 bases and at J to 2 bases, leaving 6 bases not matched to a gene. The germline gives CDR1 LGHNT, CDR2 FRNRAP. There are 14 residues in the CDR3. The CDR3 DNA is TGTGCTAGTGGCCGCCGGGACAGCAACTATGGCTACACCTTC. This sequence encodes CASGRRDSNYGYTF.

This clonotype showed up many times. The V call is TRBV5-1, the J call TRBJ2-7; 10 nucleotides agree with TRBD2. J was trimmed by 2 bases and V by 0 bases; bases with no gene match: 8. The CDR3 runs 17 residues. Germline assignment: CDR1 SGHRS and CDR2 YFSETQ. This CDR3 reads CASSLAPSGSQAYEQYF. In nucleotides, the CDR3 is TGCGCCAGCAGCTTGGCCCCTAGCGGGAGTCAGGCCTACGAGCAGTACTTC.

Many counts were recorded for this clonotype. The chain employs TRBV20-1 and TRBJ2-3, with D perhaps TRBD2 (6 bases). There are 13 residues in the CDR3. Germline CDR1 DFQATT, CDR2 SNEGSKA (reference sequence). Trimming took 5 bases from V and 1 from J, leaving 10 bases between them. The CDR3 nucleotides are TGCAGTGCTCAGATAGCGGGCACAGATACGCAGTATTTT. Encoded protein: CSAQIAGTDTQYF.

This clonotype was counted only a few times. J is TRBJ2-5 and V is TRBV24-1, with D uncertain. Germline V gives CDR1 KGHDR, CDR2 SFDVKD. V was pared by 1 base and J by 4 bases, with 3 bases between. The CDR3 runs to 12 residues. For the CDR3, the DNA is TGTGCCACCAGTGATTTCGCAGAGACCCAGTACTTC. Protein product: CATSDFAETQYF.